This T cell receptor beta chain came from a study of blood T cell repertoires in COVID-19. Looking at the study overall: From T cells, B-cell-depleted T cells, or PBMCs came the material, which was cDNA or gDNA.

Authors' analysis steps: From reference gene primer amplification, estimates of nucleated cell counts were derived. Method: immunoSEQ multiplex PCR; TCRdb's copy keeps in-frame clones and lacks some. Clonal size and the V and J genes are those of that table, whereas D and trimming came from the DNA. Altogether about 210,000 clones are present, 87% being singletons, with the ten largest covering approximately 10%. Germline V gene data show CDR1 as MNHEY and CDR2 as SMNVEV (reference sequence). The CDR3 length is 15 residues. Deletions cut 0 bases from V and 5 bases from J, with 13 bases between. The TCR was taken from a man younger than 30 with acute COVID-19. This chain connects TRBV27 to TRBJ1-2; D is undetermined. Material for sequencing was PBMCs or T cells enriched from blood (not recorded which). CDR3 nucleotide sequence: TGTGCCAGCAGTTTATCGTTGGGCAGAGGGTATGGCTACACCTTC. Translated, it gives CASSLSLGRGYGYTF.